Reported below is one T cell receptor (beta chain). The method was immunoSEQ multiplex PCR; TCRdb's version includes in-frame clones alone and lacks a portion of them. The repertoire consists of around 310,000 clones, with about 88% occurring once and the leading ten covering roughly a tenth. The sample originates from a study of blood T cell repertoires in COVID-19. V gave up 8 bases and J gave up 1 base; unmatched junction bases: 9. The CDR3 is 15 amino acids. Germline CDR1 and CDR2: SEHNR and FQNEAQ (reference sequence). This chain joins TRBV7-9 and TRBJ2-7, with 9 bases lining up with TRBD1. Sequencing was performed on PBMCs or T cells enriched from blood (not recorded which). The clonotype comes from a woman aged 40 to 50 who had recovered from COVID-19. The CDR3 protein is CASEPGTGSSYEQYF. The CDR3 nucleotides are TGTGCCAGCGAACCTGGGACAGGGAGTTCCTACGAGCAGTACTTC.